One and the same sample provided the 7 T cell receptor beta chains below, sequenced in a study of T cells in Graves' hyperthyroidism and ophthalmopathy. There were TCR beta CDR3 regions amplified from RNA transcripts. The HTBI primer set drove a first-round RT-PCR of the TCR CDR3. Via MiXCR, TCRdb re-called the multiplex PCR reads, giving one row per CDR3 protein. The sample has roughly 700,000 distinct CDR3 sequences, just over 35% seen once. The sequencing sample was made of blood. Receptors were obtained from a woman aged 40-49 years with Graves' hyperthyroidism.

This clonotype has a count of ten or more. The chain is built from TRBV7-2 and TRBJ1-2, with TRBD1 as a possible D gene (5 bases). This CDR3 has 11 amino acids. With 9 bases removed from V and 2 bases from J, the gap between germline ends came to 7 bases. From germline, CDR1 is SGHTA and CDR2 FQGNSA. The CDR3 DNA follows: TGTGCCAGACAGGACAACTATGGCTACACCTTC. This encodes CARQDNYGYTF.

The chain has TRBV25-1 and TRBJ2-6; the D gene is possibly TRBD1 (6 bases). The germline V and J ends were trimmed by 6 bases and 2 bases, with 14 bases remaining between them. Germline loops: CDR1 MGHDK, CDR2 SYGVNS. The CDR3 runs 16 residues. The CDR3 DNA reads TGTGCCAGCAGCTTAGTTGGGGACACTGGGGCCAACGTCCTGACTTTC. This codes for CASSLVGDTGANVLTF.

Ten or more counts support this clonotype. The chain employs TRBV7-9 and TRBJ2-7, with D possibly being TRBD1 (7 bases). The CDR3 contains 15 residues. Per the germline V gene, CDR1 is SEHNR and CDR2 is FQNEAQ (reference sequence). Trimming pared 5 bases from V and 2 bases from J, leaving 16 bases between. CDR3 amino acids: CASSKGGQGAYEQYF. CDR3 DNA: TGTGCCAGCAGCAAGGGGGGCCAGGGGGCCTACGAGCAGTACTTC.

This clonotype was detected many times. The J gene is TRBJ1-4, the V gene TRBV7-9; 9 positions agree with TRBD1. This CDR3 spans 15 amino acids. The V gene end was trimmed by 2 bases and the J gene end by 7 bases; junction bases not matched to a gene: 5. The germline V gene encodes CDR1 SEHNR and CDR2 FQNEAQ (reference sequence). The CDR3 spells CASSLSGTGSEKLFF. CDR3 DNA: TGTGCCAGCAGCTTATCTGGGACAGGGAGTGAAAAACTGTTTTTT.

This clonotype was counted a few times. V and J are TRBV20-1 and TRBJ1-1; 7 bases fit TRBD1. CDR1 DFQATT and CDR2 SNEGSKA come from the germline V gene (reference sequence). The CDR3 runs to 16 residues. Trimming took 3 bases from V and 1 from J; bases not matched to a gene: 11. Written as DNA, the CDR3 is TGCAGTGCTAGCCGGGTTCGGACAGGTTGGAACACTGAAGCTTTCTTT. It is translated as CSASRVRTGWNTEAFF.

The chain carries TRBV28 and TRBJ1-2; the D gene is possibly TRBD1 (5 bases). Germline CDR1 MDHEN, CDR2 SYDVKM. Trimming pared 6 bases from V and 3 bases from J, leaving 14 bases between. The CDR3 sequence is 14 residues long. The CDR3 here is CASRAQDKDYGYTF. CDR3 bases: TGTGCCAGCAGGGCCCAGGACAAAGACTATGGCTACACCTTC.

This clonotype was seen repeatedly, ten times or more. CDR3 protein: CASSFGGVGQPQHF. DNA of the CDR3: TGTGCCAGCAGTTTTGGGGGCGTTGGGCAGCCCCAGCATTTT. The genes are TRBV5-6 and TRBJ1-5, with a possible D match to TRBD1 (6 bases). Germline V gene data show CDR1 as SGHDT and CDR2 as YYEEEE. The CDR3 is made up of 14 amino acids. Trimming pared 5 bases from V and 7 bases from J, leaving 16 bases between.